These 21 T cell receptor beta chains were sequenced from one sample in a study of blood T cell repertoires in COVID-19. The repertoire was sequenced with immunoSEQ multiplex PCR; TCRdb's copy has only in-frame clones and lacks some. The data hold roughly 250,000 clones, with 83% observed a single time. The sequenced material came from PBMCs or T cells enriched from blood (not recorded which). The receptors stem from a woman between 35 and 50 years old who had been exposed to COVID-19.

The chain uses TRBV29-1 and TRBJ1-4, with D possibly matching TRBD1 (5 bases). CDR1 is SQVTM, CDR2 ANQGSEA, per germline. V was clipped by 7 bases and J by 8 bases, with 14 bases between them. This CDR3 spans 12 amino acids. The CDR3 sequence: CSGQGVGEKLFF. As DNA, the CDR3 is TGCAGCGGCCAGGGCGTCGGGGAAAAACTGTTTTTT.

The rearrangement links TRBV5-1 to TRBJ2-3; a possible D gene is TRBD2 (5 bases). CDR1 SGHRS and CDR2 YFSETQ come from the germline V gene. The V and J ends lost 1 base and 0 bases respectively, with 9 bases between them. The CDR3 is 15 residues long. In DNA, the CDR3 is TGCGCCAGCAGCTTGTCGTCGGGGAGCACAGATACGCAGTATTTT. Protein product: CASSLSSGSTDTQYF.

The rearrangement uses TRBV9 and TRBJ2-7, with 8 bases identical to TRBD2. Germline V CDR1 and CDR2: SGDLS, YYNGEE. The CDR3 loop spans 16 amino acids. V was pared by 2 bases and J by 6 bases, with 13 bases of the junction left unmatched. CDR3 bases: TGTGCCAGCAGCGTTGGGCCCCCCGTAGCGGGGTCCGAGCAGTACTTC. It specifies CASSVGPPVAGSEQYF.

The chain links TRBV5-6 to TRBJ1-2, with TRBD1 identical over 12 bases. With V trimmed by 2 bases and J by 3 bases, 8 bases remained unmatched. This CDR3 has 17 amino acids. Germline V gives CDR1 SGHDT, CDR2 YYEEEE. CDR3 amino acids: CASSLGTGGPNYYGYTF. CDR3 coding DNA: TGTGCCAGCAGCTTAGGGACAGGGGGCCCAAACTACTATGGCTACACCTTC. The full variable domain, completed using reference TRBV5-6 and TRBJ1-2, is DAGVTQSPTHLIKTRGQQVTLRCSPKSGHDTVSWYQQALGQGPQFIFQYYEEEERQRGNFPDRFSGHQFPNYSSELNVNALLLGDSALYLCASSLGTGGPNYYGYTFGSGTRLTVV.

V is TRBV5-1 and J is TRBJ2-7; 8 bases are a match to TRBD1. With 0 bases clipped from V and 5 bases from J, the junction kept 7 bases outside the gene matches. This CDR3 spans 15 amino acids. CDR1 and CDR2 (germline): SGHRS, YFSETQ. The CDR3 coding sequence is TGCGCCAGCAGCTTGGGGACAGGGCATAAGGACGAGCAGTACTTC. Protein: CASSLGTGHKDEQYF. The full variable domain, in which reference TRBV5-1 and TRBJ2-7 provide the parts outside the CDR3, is KAGVTQTPRYLIKTRGQQVTLSCSPISGHRSVSWYQQTPGQGLQFLFEYFSETQRNKGNFPGRFSGRQFSNSRSEMNVSTLELGDSALYLCASSLGTGHKDEQYFGPGTRLTVT.

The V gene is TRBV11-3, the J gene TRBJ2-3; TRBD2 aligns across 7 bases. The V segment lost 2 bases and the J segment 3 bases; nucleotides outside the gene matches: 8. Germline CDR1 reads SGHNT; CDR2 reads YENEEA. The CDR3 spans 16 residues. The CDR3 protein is CASSLRGAGNTDTQYF. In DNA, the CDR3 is TGTGCCAGCAGCTTAAGAGGAGCGGGGAATACAGATACGCAGTATTTT. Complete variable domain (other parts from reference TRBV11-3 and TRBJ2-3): EAGVVQSPRYKIIEKKQPVAFWCNPISGHNTLYWYLQNLGQGPELLIRYENEEAVDDSQLPKDRFSAERLKGVDSTLKIQPAELGDSAVYLCASSLRGAGNTDTQYFGPGTRLTVL.

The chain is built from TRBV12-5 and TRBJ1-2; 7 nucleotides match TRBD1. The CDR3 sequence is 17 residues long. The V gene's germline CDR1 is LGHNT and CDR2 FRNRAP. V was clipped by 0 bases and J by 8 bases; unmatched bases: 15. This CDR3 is CASGLVLADRLPWGYTF. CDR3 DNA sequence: TGTGCTAGTGGTTTGGTACTAGCGGACAGGCTTCCCTGGGGCTACACCTTC.

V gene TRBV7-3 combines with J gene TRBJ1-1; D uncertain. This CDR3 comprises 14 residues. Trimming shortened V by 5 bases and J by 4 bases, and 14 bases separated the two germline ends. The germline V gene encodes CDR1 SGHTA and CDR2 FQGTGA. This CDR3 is CASSLYGQATEAFF. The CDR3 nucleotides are TGTGCCAGCAGCCTATATGGGCAGGCCACTGAAGCTTTCTTT. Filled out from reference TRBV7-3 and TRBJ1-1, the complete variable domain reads GAGVSQTPSNKVTEKGKYVELRCDPISGHTALYWYRQSLGQGPEFLIYFQGTGAADDSGLPNDRFFAVRPEGSVSTLKIQRTERGDSAVYLCASSLYGQATEAFFGQGTRLTVV.

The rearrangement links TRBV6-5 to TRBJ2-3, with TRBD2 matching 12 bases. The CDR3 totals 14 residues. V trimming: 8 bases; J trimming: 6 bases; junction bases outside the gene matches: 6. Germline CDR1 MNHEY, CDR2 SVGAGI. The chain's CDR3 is CASGLAGGLDTQYF. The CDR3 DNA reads TGTGCCAGCGGGCTAGCGGGGGGGCTGGATACGCAGTATTTT.

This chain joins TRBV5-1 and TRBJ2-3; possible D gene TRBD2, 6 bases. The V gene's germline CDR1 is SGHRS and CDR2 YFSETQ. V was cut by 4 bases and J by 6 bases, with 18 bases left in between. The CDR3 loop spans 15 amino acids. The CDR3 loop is CASSLGTGLQDTQYF. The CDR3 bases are TGCGCCAGCAGCCTGGGGACGGGACTCCAGGATACGCAGTATTTT.

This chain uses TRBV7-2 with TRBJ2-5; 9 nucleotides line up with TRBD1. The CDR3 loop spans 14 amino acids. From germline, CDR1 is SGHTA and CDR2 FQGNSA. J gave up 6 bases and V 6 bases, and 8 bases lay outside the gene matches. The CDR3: CASRATGGLKTQYF. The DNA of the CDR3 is TGTGCCAGCAGAGCTACAGGGGGCTTGAAGACCCAGTACTTC.

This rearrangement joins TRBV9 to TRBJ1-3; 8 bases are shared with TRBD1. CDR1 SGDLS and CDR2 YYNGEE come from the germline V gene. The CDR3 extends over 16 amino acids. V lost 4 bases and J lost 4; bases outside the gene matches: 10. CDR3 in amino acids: CASSQQGVWEGNTIYF. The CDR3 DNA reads TGTGCCAGCAGCCAACAGGGGGTTTGGGAGGGAAACACCATATATTTT.

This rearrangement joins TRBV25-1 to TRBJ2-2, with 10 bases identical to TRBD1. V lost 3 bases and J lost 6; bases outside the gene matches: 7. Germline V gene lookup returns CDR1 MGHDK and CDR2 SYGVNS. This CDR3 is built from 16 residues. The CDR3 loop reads CASSDPGQGIPGELFF. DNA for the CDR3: TGTGCCAGCAGTGATCCGGGACAGGGGATCCCCGGGGAGCTGTTTTTT.

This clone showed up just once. This CDR3 reads CASSQDAGAEKLFF. The CDR3 DNA is TGCGCCAGCAGCCAAGATGCAGGGGCCGAAAAACTGTTTTTT. The rearrangement links TRBV4-1 to TRBJ1-4; D may be TRBD1 (6 bases). CDR3 size: 14 residues. V was trimmed by 0 bases and J by 8 bases, leaving 10 bases between them. The germline V gene has CDR1 MGHRA and CDR2 YSYEKL.

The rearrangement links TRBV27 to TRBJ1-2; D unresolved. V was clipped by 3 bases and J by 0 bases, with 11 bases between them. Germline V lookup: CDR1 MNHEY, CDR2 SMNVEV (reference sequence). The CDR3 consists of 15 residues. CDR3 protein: CASSFDNKPNYGYTF. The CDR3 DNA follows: TGTGCCAGCAGTTTCGACAATAAACCTAACTATGGCTACACCTTC.

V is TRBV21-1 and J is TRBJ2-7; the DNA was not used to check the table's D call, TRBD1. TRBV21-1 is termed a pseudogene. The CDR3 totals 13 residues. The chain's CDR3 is CASSPGTTYEQYF. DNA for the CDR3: TGTGCCAGCAGCCCCGGGACAACCTACGAGCAGTACTTC.

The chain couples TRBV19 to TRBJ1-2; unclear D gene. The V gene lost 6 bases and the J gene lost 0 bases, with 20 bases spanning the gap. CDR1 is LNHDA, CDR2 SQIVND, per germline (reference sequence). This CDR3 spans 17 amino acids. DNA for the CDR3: TGTGCCAGTAGCAACCCCGGGAGTCACCAAGCTAACTATGGCTACACCTTC. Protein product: CASSNPGSHQANYGYTF.

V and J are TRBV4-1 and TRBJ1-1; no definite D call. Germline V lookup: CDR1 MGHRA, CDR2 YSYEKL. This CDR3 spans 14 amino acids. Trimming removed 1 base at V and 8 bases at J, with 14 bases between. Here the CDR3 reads CASSQVGAVVEAFF. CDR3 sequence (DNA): TGCGCCAGCAGCCAAGTGGGTGCGGTAGTCGAAGCTTTCTTT.

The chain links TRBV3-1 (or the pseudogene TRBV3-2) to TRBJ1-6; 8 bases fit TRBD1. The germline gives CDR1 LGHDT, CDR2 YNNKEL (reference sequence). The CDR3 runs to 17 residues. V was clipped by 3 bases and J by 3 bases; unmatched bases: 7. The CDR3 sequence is CASSHQGAEIYNSPLHF. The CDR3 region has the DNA TGTGCCAGCAGCCATCAGGGGGCGGAAATCTATAATTCACCCCTCCACTTT.

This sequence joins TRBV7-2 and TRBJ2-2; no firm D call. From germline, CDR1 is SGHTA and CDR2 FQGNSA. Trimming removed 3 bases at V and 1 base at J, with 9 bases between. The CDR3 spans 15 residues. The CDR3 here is CASSFIAGNTGELFF. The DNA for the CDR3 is TGTGCCAGCAGCTTTATCGCAGGGAACACCGGGGAGCTGTTTTTT.

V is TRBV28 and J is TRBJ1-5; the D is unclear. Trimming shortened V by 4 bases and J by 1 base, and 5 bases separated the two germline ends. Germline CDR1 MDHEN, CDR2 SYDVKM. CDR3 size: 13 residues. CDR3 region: CASSWQSNQPQHF. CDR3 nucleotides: TGTGCCAGCAGTTGGCAGAGCAATCAGCCCCAGCATTTT.